This is a list of T cell receptor beta chains from one sample in a study of cytomegalovirus exposure and HLA in healthy donors. Repertoires were generated with immunoSEQ multiplex PCR, while TCRdb's copy carries only in-frame clones and drops some. The data contain over 150,000 clones, approximately 88% of them seen just once; the ten biggest clones take up about 0.85%. Sequenced material: PBMCs. The receptor set was obtained from a woman aged 25 to 39 in good health and CMV-seronegative. Each CDR3 is given without its conserved first and last residue. Each record gives: V gene, CDR3 length, CDR3 protein.

TRBV25-1,11,ASSGTPGEKLF
TRBV7-9,11,ASSYVQGREQY
TRBV30,13,AWSVQLVTVGKLF
TRBV7-8,11,ASSLSVNTEAF
TRBV5-8,11,ASLAASYNEQF
TRBV5-4,12,ASSFNRGPGEQY
TRBV9,11,ASSRTLLGEQF
TRBV7-2,11,ASSTDRGYEQY
TRBV11-2,12,ASSQQGINYGYT
TRBV27,15,ASSGRGRVSNTGELF
TRBV30,8,AWRRTEAF
TRBV29-1,12,SVIELAGLNEQF
TRBV7-2,16,ASSLGTPFSSYNSPLH
TRBV6-1,11,ASSEKWSTEAF
TRBV30,14,AWSVRSGGRAYEQY
TRBV7-2,12,ASTHRGIGYEQY
TRBV14,14,ASSHVRGGNTGELF
TRBV7-2,13,ASSPDRKQTYEQY
TRBV6-1,12,ASSDRGHGSPLH
TRBV27,12,ASRAQGTGNTIY
TRBV6-1,14,ASSEGTSGVDNEQF
TRBV5-1,14,ASSPGQGWNTGELF
TRBV5-1,13,ASSDLAGGHNEQF
TRBV2,13,ASSALTGGNQPQH
TRBV7-6,12,ASKQSHSGNTIY
TRBV28,14,ASSLTGAAITGTQY
TRBV7-4,14,ASSPGVSAPYTEAF
TRBV9,14,ASSVTGALSGNTIY
TRBV18,14,ASSPPSVQGTYEQY
TRBV6-6,13,ASTESQGIGGELF
TRBV25-1,13,ASILMGQANEKLF
TRBV5-6,10,ASSLAYNEQF
TRBV5-4,13,ASSLEGAMNTEAF
TRBV2,12,ASSPLSGANVLT
TRBV10-2,13,ASRTGDADNEKLF
TRBV27,14,ASSSLLARISYEQY
TRBV4-1,15,ASSPAGARRSYNEQF
TRBV27,12,ASKYTGSSETQY
TRBV7-9,13,ASTDFSGTYNEQF
TRBV5-6,10,ASSFWSGGYT
TRBV6-5,11,ASSYSGEGGYT
TRBV30,12,AWNGQTLGTEAF
TRBV18,10,ASSPGGDRAF
TRBV27,14,ASSFVPRTGGEGYT
TRBV27,12,ASSLSVETYEQY
TRBV6-4,13,ASREVPGQTGELF
TRBV5-1,13,ASSWGTGDTYEQY
TRBV5-4,11,ASRFGGNYGYT
TRBV18,12,ASSPGTSGVEQY
TRBV9,15,ASSAGGLAGAKNIQY
TRBV12-5,13,ASGFSGGGPYGYT
TRBV6-5,11,ASSSRSHPRYT
TRBV6-5,12,ASSRQGGSNGYT
TRBV30,8,AWGGAEQY
TRBV6-5,11,ASSYGAGNTIY
TRBV18,12,ASSPGTENTEAF
TRBV27,11,ASSYDSTGELF